The 21 T cell receptor beta chains in this list originate from one sample, sequenced in a study of cytomegalovirus exposure and HLA in healthy donors. PCR was performed using 60 Vbeta and 13 Jbeta primers. Libraries were prepared by immunoSEQ multiplex PCR; TCRdb keeps only in-frame clonotypes and omits some of them. The sample has 150,000 or so clones, 65% to 80% seen once. What was sequenced was PBMCs. These TCRs come from a man aged 40-55 years in good health and CMV-seropositive.

This chain links TRBV19 with TRBJ1-2, with 8 bases that match TRBD1. From germline, CDR1 is LNHDA and CDR2 SQIVND (reference sequence). Trimming removed 5 bases from V and 8 bases from J; junction bases left unmatched: 7. This CDR3 is built from 13 residues. CDR3 residues: CASSPDRAGGYTF. The CDR3 bases are TGTGCCAGTAGTCCGGACAGGGCGGGCGGCTACACCTTC.

The chain joins TRBV20-1 to TRBJ1-1; 7 bases fit TRBD1. The V segment lost 6 bases and the J segment 5 bases; nucleotides outside the gene matches: 3. The CDR3 runs 11 residues. Per germline, CDR1 DFQATT and CDR2 SNEGSKA (reference sequence). The CDR3 nucleotides are TGCAGTGCGACCAGGGGGACTGAAGCTTTCTTT. It is translated as CSATRGTEAFF.

The chain is built from TRBV4-3 and TRBJ2-1, with D maybe TRBD2 (6 bases). Trimming cost V 0 bases and J 7 bases, with 7 bases left between them. Germline loops: CDR1 LGHNA, CDR2 YSLEER. This CDR3 is built from 13 residues. The CDR3 loop reads CASSQEAGNEQFF. CDR3 DNA: TGCGCCAGCAGCCAAGAAGCGGGTAATGAGCAGTTCTTC.

The genes are TRBV4-1 and TRBJ2-7, with 12 bases lining up with TRBD2. Germline lookup yields CDR1 MGHRA and CDR2 YSYEKL. The CDR3 spans 16 residues. V was clipped by 6 bases and J by 9 bases; unmatched bases: 15. Here the CDR3 DNA reads TGCGCCAGCAGACTGACTAGCGGGAGAAGTATCTTTGGGCAGTACTTC. This codes for CASRLTSGRSIFGQYF.

The J gene is TRBJ2-7, the V gene TRBV27, with 10 nucleotides matching TRBD1. Looked up from germline, CDR1 is MNHEY and CDR2 is SMNVEV (reference sequence). V dropped 3 bases and J dropped 1; count of bases not matched to a gene: 12. CDR3 length equals 18 residues. The CDR3 nucleotides are TGTGCCAGCAGTTTCCTCCCCTTCTCGGGACAGGGGTCCTACGAGCAGTACTTC. Translated: CASSFLPFSGQGSYEQYF.

The chain is built from TRBV18 and TRBJ1-2; 7 bases line up with TRBD1. The length of the CDR3 is 14 residues. Germline CDR1 reads KGHSH; CDR2 reads LQKENI. The junction had 4 bases not matched to a gene; V was cut back by 0 bases and J by 6 bases. For the CDR3, the DNA is TGTGCCAGCTCACCACCGGGACAGCAGGATGGCTACACCTTC. Translation gives CASSPPGQQDGYTF.

The chain uses TRBV6-5 and TRBJ1-2; D might be TRBD1 (6 bases). The germline V gene encodes CDR1 MNHEY and CDR2 SVGAGI. The CDR3 has 14 residues. The V and J ends lost 6 bases and 5 bases respectively, with 16 bases between them. This CDR3 reads CASRLDRTGYGYTF. The CDR3 region has the DNA TGTGCCAGCAGGTTAGACAGGACCGGATATGGCTACACCTTC.

The chain couples TRBV18 to TRBJ2-1; D is unresolved. V was trimmed by 6 bases and J by 0 bases, leaving 15 bases between them. Germline V lookup: CDR1 KGHSH, CDR2 LQKENI. The CDR3 sequence is 16 residues long. DNA for the CDR3: TGTGCCAGCTCCCCCTCTACCCGAAGCTCCTACAATGAGCAGTTCTTC. It encodes CASSPSTRSSYNEQFF.

This clone was counted at least ten times. The chain carries TRBV2 and TRBJ2-5; 16 bases line up with TRBD2. From germline, CDR1 is SNHLY and CDR2 FYNNEI. This CDR3 comprises 17 residues. With V trimmed by 4 bases and J by 5 bases, 7 bases remained unmatched. The CDR3 DNA reads TGTGCCAGCAGTGCCGGGACTAGCGGGAGGGGATGGGAGACCCAGTACTTC. The encoded protein is CASSAGTSGRGWETQYF. The full variable domain, in which reference TRBV2 and TRBJ2-5 provide the parts outside the CDR3, is EPEVTQTPSHQVTQMGQEVILRCVPISNHLYFYWYRQILGQKVEFLVSFYNNEISEKSEIFDDQFSVERPDGSNFTLKIRSTKLEDSAMYFCASSAGTSGRGWETQYFGPGTRLLVL.

The J gene is TRBJ2-1, the V gene TRBV19; TRBD2 agrees at 9 bases. From germline, CDR1 is LNHDA and CDR2 SQIVND (reference sequence). The J segment lost 2 bases and the V segment lost 1 base, leaving 0 bases of the junction unmatched. The CDR3 contains 15 residues. In DNA, the CDR3 is TGTGCCAGTAGTATAGGACTAGCGGCCTACAATGAGCAGTTCTTC. Protein: CASSIGLAAYNEQFF.

This clone appeared a few times. J is TRBJ2-5 and V is TRBV4-1; 7 bases fit TRBD2. Germline assignment: CDR1 MGHRA and CDR2 YSYEKL. V was clipped by 2 bases and J by 3 bases; unmatched bases: 6. The CDR3 spans 15 residues. The CDR3 nucleotides are TGCGCCAGCAGCCAATCCCTAGCGGCAGAAGAGACCCAGTACTTC. Its protein product is CASSQSLAAEETQYF.

Of note for this clone: The same CDR3 can be traced to other DNA sequences in this sample. The chain joins TRBV4-1 to TRBJ2-7, with D maybe TRBD2 (5 bases). Trimming stripped 3 bases from V and 0 bases from J, with 6 bases between. Germline assignment: CDR1 MGHRA and CDR2 YSYEKL. The CDR3 sequence is 13 residues long. Written as DNA, the CDR3 is TGCGCCAGCAGCCAGGGGAGCTCCTACGAGCAGTACTTC. Protein product: CASSQGSSYEQYF.

V and J are TRBV6-5 and TRBJ2-1; D perhaps matches TRBD2 (6 bases). The CDR3 is made up of 15 amino acids. Germline V gene data show CDR1 as MNHEY and CDR2 as SVGAGI. The V and J ends lost 2 bases and 3 bases respectively, with 11 bases between them. The CDR3: CASSYERAIYNEQFF. The DNA for the CDR3 is TGTGCCAGCAGTTACGAGCGGGCGATCTACAATGAGCAGTTCTTC.

V and J are TRBV19 and TRBJ2-6; 7 bases align to TRBD2. This CDR3 has 17 residues. Trimming cost V 7 bases and J 2 bases; bases outside gene matches: 11. Looked up from germline, CDR1 is LNHDA and CDR2 is SQIVND (reference sequence). The CDR3 here is CASTHRTRDAGANVLTF. Here the CDR3 DNA reads TGTGCCAGTACTCATAGGACTAGGGATGCTGGGGCCAACGTCCTGACTTTC.

This chain connects TRBV6-5 to TRBJ1-5; 7 nucleotides align to TRBD1. Germline CDR1 and CDR2: MNHEY and SVGAGI. The CDR3 extends over 13 amino acids. J was trimmed by 9 bases and V by 6 bases; bases with no gene match: 8. In nucleotides, the CDR3 is TGTGCCAGCAGGCGGGACAGAAGATCGCCCCAGCATTTT. Translation: CASRRDRRSPQHF.

This rearrangement joins TRBV6-5 to TRBJ2-5; D may be TRBD1 (6 bases). Germline-derived CDR1 and CDR2 are MNHEY and SVGAGI. This CDR3 is built from 14 residues. Trimming took off 4 bases at V and 1 base at J, with 10 bases between the two ends. CDR3 nucleotides: TGTGCCAGCAGTTTCACAGGGCGCCAAGAGACCCAGTACTTC. Its translation: CASSFTGRQETQYF.

The chain is built from TRBV7-9 and TRBJ2-7; weak D call: TRBD2 (6 bases). The length of the CDR3 is 13 residues. V gave up 2 bases and J gave up 6 bases, with 11 bases separating them. Germline CDR1 reads SEHNR; CDR2 reads FQNEAQ (reference sequence). CDR3 bases: TGTGCCAGCAGCTTACTACTAGCTGGCGAGCAGTACTTC. It yields the protein CASSLLLAGEQYF.

The V call is TRBV2, the J call TRBJ1-5; 8 bases agree with TRBD1. Germline V lookup: CDR1 SNHLY, CDR2 FYNNEI. V lost 4 bases and J lost 4; bases outside the gene matches: 9. This CDR3 spans 16 amino acids. Written as DNA, the CDR3 is TGTGCCAGCAGTGTTCTAGAGGGGACAGGTAATCAGCCCCAGCATTTT. It specifies CASSVLEGTGNQPQHF.

In its sample, this clone was seen once. This chain links TRBV6-5 with TRBJ2-4; D is possibly TRBD2 (6 bases). CDR1 MNHEY and CDR2 SVGAGI come from the germline V gene. The CDR3 runs 15 residues. V gave up 5 bases and J gave up 3 bases, with 14 bases separating them. CDR3 protein: CASSQGLNGKNIQYF. The CDR3 region has the DNA TGTGCCAGCAGTCAGGGACTCAATGGCAAAAACATTCAGTACTTC.

The chain recombines TRBV5-4 with TRBJ2-1, with D unresolved. CDR1 and CDR2 from the germline V gene are SGHNT and YYREEE (reference sequence). The V and J ends lost 0 bases and 6 bases respectively, with 13 bases between them. The CDR3 runs to 15 residues. The CDR3 DNA follows: TGTGCCAGCAGCTTGGATGCTAGTGTAGGCAATGAGCAGTTCTTC. It yields the protein CASSLDASVGNEQFF.

The rearrangement joins TRBV13 to TRBJ2-5; D gene unclear. CDR3 length: 13 amino acids. CDR1 and CDR2 from the germline V gene are PRHDT and FYEKMQ (reference sequence). V was cut by 5 bases and J by 8 bases, with 15 bases left in between. Here the CDR3 DNA reads TGTGCCAGCAGCCTCGACACCCGACGCACCCAGTACTTC. Protein: CASSLDTRRTQYF.